One and the same sample provided the 21 T cell receptor beta chains below, sequenced in a study of T cell responses to AZD1222 COVID-19 vaccine. Sequencing was performed with immunoSEQ multiplex PCR; in TCRdb, only in-frame clones are kept and a portion is missing. The top ten clones hold approximately 8.9% of a sample with nearly 110,000 clones, roughly 90% of them seen once. Sequenced material: peripheral blood, taken 28 days after the second AZD1222 dose. The receptors here all came from an adult who received the AZD1222 COVID-19 vaccine.

The CDR3 spells CASSSMTSTEAFF. CDR3 DNA sequence: TGTGCCAGTAGTTCAATGACAAGTACTGAAGCTTTCTTT. The rearrangement links TRBV19 to TRBJ1-1, with D unclear. Germline CDR1 LNHDA, CDR2 SQIVND (reference sequence). The CDR3 is made up of 13 amino acids. V was pared by 5 bases and J by 5 bases, with 12 bases between.

The gene calls are TRBV24-1 and TRBJ1-5; 12 bases map to TRBD1. The CDR3 consists of 17 residues. Germline CDR1 is KGHDR and CDR2 is SFDVKD. With V trimmed by 4 bases and J by 6 bases, 9 bases remained unmatched. The CDR3 DNA is TGTGCCACCAGTGACCCCGGGACAGGGGGCTTGGGTCAGCCCCAGCATTTT. This codes for CATSDPGTGGLGQPQHF.

This clone has a single count. The chain couples TRBV19 to TRBJ2-5; TRBD1 matches at 8 bases. This CDR3 spans 14 amino acids. V lost 6 bases, J lost 3 bases, and 6 bases stayed unmatched. Germline CDR1 is LNHDA and CDR2 is SQIVND (reference sequence). CDR3 loop: CASRRTGIEETQYF. The CDR3 DNA is TGTGCCAGTAGGCGGACAGGGATCGAAGAGACCCAGTACTTC.

This clone came up once. CDR3 DNA: TGTGCCAGCAGTGGGGGAGTTGGTTTAAATCAGCCCCAGCATTTT. Translated: CASSGGVGLNQPQHF. V gene TRBV2 combines with J gene TRBJ1-5, with D uncertain. CDR1 and CDR2 from the germline V gene are SNHLY and FYNNEI. Trimming took 4 bases from V and 4 from J, leaving 14 bases between them. The CDR3 has 15 amino acids. Based on the CDR3 plus reference TRBV2 and TRBJ1-5, the full variable domain is EPEVTQTPSHQVTQMGQEVILRCVPISNHLYFYWYRQILGQKVEFLVSFYNNEISEKSEIFDDQFSVERPDGSNFTLKIRSTKLEDSAMYFCASSGGVGLNQPQHFGDGTRLSIL.

V usage is TRBV6-5 and J usage is TRBJ1-1, with D unclear. Germline loops: CDR1 MNHEY, CDR2 SVGAGI. The CDR3 is 16 residues long. The V gene lost 0 bases and the J gene lost 2 bases, with 13 bases spanning the gap. The CDR3 sequence is CASSYSIGFVNTEAFF. The CDR3, as DNA: TGTGCCAGCAGTTACTCAATAGGGTTTGTAAACACTGAAGCTTTCTTT.

This chain links TRBV9 with TRBJ2-7; D unclear. The CDR3 is 12 residues long. V was cut by 3 bases and J by 3 bases, with 7 bases left in between. Germline assignment: CDR1 SGDLS and CDR2 YYNGEE. DNA of the CDR3: TGTGCCAGCAGCGGAGACAACTACGAGCAGTACTTC. This sequence encodes CASSGDNYEQYF. Looking up the rest from reference TRBV9 and TRBJ2-7 gives the full variable domain: DSGVTQTPKHLITATGQRVTLRCSPRSGDLSVYWYQQSLDQGLQFLIQYYNGEERAKGNILERFSAQQFPDLHSELNLSSLELGDSALYFCASSGDNYEQYFGPGTRLTVT.

The V call is TRBV10-3, the J call TRBJ1-6; D uncertain. Germline V gene data show CDR1 as ENHRY and CDR2 as SYGVKD. This CDR3 is built from 14 residues. Trimming stripped 2 bases from V and 11 bases from J, with 13 bases between. CDR3 sequence reads: CAISENRRGPPLHF. In DNA, the CDR3 is TGTGCCATCAGTGAGAACCGGCGAGGGCCACCCCTCCACTTT.

The chain recombines TRBV24-1 with TRBJ2-1; perhaps TRBD1 as D (6 bases). Deletions cut 5 bases from V and 4 bases from J, with 11 bases between. Germline CDR1 and CDR2: KGHDR and SFDVKD. The CDR3 contains 14 residues. This CDR3 reads CATSVVGAYNEQFF. CDR3 bases: TGTGCCACCAGTGTTGTGGGGGCTTACAATGAGCAGTTCTTC.

This clone came up once. The chain has TRBV11-3 and TRBJ1-3; maybe TRBD1 (6 bases). Trimming pared 4 bases from V and 3 bases from J, leaving 10 bases between. This CDR3 comprises 14 residues. The V gene's germline CDR1 is SGHNT and CDR2 YENEEA. Here the CDR3 reads CASSCGDNGNTIYF. In nucleotides, the CDR3 is TGTGCCAGCAGCTGTGGGGACAATGGAAACACCATATATTTT.

J is TRBJ2-1 and V is TRBV4-1; no definite D call. Germline loops: CDR1 MGHRA, CDR2 YSYEKL. V was clipped by 7 bases and J by 4 bases, with 14 bases between them. The CDR3 loop spans 14 amino acids. The CDR3 DNA reads as TGCGCCAGCATGCTCCGGGTACAGTACAATGAGCAGTTCTTC. Translated, it gives CASMLRVQYNEQFF.

This chain uses TRBV14 with TRBJ1-1; D remains unclear. CDR1 is SGHDN and CDR2 is FVKESK in the germline V gene. The CDR3 consists of 13 residues. V was trimmed by 4 bases and J by 5 bases, leaving 11 bases between them. The CDR3 spells CASSPRLGTEAFF. CDR3 in DNA: TGTGCCAGCAGCCCCCGGTTAGGGACTGAAGCTTTCTTT.

This chain connects TRBV5-1 to TRBJ2-7, with TRBD2 identical over 15 bases. The CDR3 length is 15 residues. Per the germline V gene, CDR1 is SGHRS and CDR2 is YFSETQ. Trimming took 4 bases from V and 6 from J; bases not matched to a gene: 5. Here the CDR3 reads CASSTEGLAGGEQYF. DNA for the CDR3: TGCGCCAGCAGCACTGAGGGACTAGCGGGAGGCGAGCAGTACTTC.

The chain joins TRBV29-1 to TRBJ2-7; 10 bases agree with TRBD1. This CDR3 has 15 amino acids. V was clipped by 3 bases and J by 4 bases; unmatched bases: 9. The germline V gene has CDR1 SQVTM and CDR2 ANQGSEA. CDR3 sequence reads: CSVELIDRGLYEQYF. CDR3 DNA: TGCAGCGTTGAGCTTATAGACAGGGGGCTTTACGAGCAGTACTTC.

The chain joins TRBV3-1 (or the pseudogene TRBV3-2) to TRBJ1-2, with a tentative D call TRBD1 (5 bases). The CDR3 has 14 residues. Trimming removed 0 bases at V and 2 bases at J, with 7 bases between. CDR1 is LGHDT and CDR2 is YNNKEL in the germline V gene (reference sequence). The CDR3 DNA reads TGTGCCAGCAGCCAAGACAGGGAAAACTATGGCTACACCTTC. This sequence encodes CASSQDRENYGYTF.

The rearrangement joins TRBV5-6 to TRBJ1-6; tentatively, D is TRBD1 (6 bases). V was pared by 6 bases and J by 7 bases, with 17 bases between. The CDR3 consists of 15 residues. From germline, CDR1 is SGHDT and CDR2 YYEEEE. This CDR3 is CASNTGMGSNSPLHF. In DNA, the CDR3 is TGTGCCAGCAACACAGGGATGGGCTCAAATTCACCCCTCCACTTT.

V gene TRBV2 combines with J gene TRBJ1-1; D perhaps matches TRBD1 (5 bases). V was clipped by 6 bases and J by 3 bases, with 11 bases between them. CDR1 SNHLY and CDR2 FYNNEI come from the germline V gene. CDR3 length equals 13 residues. The CDR3 loop reads CASRGGSYTEAFF. The CDR3 DNA reads TGTGCCAGCAGGGGGGGGAGCTACACTGAAGCTTTCTTT.

This chain joins TRBV5-1 and TRBJ1-1, with D perhaps matching TRBD1 (6 bases). Trimming shortened V by 4 bases and J by 1 base, and 14 bases separated the two germline ends. Germline V gene lookup returns CDR1 SGHRS and CDR2 YFSETQ. The CDR3 sequence is 15 residues long. CDR3 residues: CASSRRTASNTEAFF. The CDR3 DNA follows: TGCGCCAGCAGCAGGCGGACAGCCTCGAACACTGAAGCTTTCTTT.

The chain employs TRBV25-1 and TRBJ2-2; D is ambiguous. CDR1 is MGHDK, CDR2 SYGVNS, per germline. Trimming pared 1 base from V and 5 bases from J, leaving 8 bases between. CDR3 size: 14 residues. The CDR3 region is CASSEFSDTGELFF. DNA for the CDR3: TGTGCCAGCAGTGAATTCTCGGATACCGGGGAGCTGTTTTTT. Based on the CDR3 plus reference TRBV25-1 and TRBJ2-2, the full variable domain is EADIYQTPRYLVIGTGKKITLECSQTMGHDKMYWYQQDPGMELHLIHYSYGVNSTEKGDLSSESTVSRIRTEHFPLTLESARPSHTSQYLCASSEFSDTGELFFGEGSRLTVL.

The chain links TRBV3-1 (or the pseudogene TRBV3-2) to TRBJ1-3; D ambiguous. Germline loops: CDR1 LGHDT, CDR2 YNNKEL (reference sequence). The CDR3 runs 14 residues. The V and J ends lost 0 bases and 0 bases respectively, with 3 bases between them. CDR3 coding DNA: TGTGCCAGCAGCCAAGATACCTCTGGAAACACCATATATTTT. This encodes CASSQDTSGNTIYF.

A single count supports this clone. This chain joins TRBV18 and TRBJ1-4, with D tentatively TRBD1 (5 bases). Germline lookup yields CDR1 KGHSH and CDR2 LQKENI. The germline V and J ends were trimmed by 3 bases and 8 bases, with 13 bases remaining between them. CDR3 length: 14 amino acids. The CDR3 protein is CASSPGGGSEKLFF. The CDR3 DNA is TGTGCCAGCTCACCCGGGGGTGGGAGCGAAAAACTGTTTTTT.

The genes are TRBV6-5 and TRBJ1-5; 9 bases line up with TRBD1. Germline CDR1 MNHEY, CDR2 SVGAGI. Trimming took 8 bases from V and 6 from J; bases not matched to a gene: 2. This CDR3 region has 12 residues. CDR3 nucleotide sequence: TGTGCCAGCCGGACAGGGGCTCAGCCCCAGCATTTT. This encodes CASRTGAQPQHF.